This TCR beta chain came from a study of shared clonotypes between healthy human individuals. Whole-study findings and limits: Even with large depth, rarefaction showed that sorted-subset sequencing was incomplete. Relative to clonotypes present in all four donors, those not shared had lower generation probabilities. A limitation of the genetic and exposure-history diversity represented arose from few donors.

With respect to this clone: The antigen is unknown.

Some clones are missing from TCRdb's copy, which holds only in-frame ones; the method was immunoSEQ multiplex PCR. The table has 2.3 million or so clones, roughly 93% seen once. A CD45RA+ naive subset and a CD45RA-negative memory subset were split from CD4+ cells. The specimen sequenced was naive CD4+ T cells from PBMCs. Subset specified: CD45RA+ positively selected. This TCR came from a man younger than 35 in good health. Some clones in this sample may be carry-over from other donors' samples.

In nucleotides, the CDR3 is TGCGCCAGCAGCGTCGGGACAGGGTCATACGAGCAGTACTTC. It codes for CASSVGTGSYEQYF. J is TRBJ2-7 and V is TRBV5-1; TRBD1 aligns across 9 bases. Germline V gene sequence: CDR1 SGHRS, CDR2 YFSETQ. J was trimmed by 4 bases and V by 4 bases; bases with no gene match: 6. CDR3 length: 14 residues.